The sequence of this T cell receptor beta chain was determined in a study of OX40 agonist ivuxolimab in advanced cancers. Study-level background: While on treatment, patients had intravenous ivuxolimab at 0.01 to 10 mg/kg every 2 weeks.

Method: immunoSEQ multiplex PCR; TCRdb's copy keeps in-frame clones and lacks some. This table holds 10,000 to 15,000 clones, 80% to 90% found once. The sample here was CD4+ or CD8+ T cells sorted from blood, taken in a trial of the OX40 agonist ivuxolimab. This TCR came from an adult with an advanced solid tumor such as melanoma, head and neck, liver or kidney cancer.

The CDR3 spells CASSFRNNYGYTF. CDR3 DNA sequence: TGTGCCAGCAGTTTTCGCAATAACTATGGCTACACCTTC. The J gene is TRBJ1-2, the V gene TRBV28; D not certain. CDR3 length equals 13 residues. Trimming took off 3 bases at V and 1 base at J, with 6 bases between the two ends. Germline CDR1 reads MDHEN; CDR2 reads SYDVKM.